This record covers a single TCR beta chain. Its antigen is unidentified. From germline, CDR1 is SGHTA and CDR2 FQGNSA. This CDR3 contains 14 residues. V lost 5 bases to trimming and J lost 6 bases; unmatched junction nucleotides: 7. These data belong to a study of human T cells and chemical hapten exposure. Background on the study: The use of 2% DPC on roughly 2 cm by roughly 2 cm of upper inner arm skin constituted sensitization. Patch testing was performed with 0.01% DPC on the upper back, with reading at 6 days. Study-level points and caveats: Positively correlated with patch test score were the counts of PT1 expanded TCRs.

TCRdb re-analysed the RACE reads in MiXCR, keeping a single row per CDR3 protein. The repertoire has 110,000 or so distinct CDR3 sequences, about a tenth of them found once; the top ten carry over 3%. Time point defined: patch test 2, 6 weeks after DPC sensitization. This sample's treatment: therapeutic diphenylcyclopropenone sensitization with weekly scalp DPC. Unfractionated whole blood yielded the extracted total RNA. The material sequenced was whole blood, taken in connection with sensitization to the hapten diphenylcyclopropenone (DPC). This chain connects TRBV7-2 to TRBJ1-5; 7 bases are shared with TRBD1. The sequence was collected from a woman in her thirties or forties with alopecia areata. Some clones in this sample may be carry-over from other donors' samples. DNA of the CDR3: TGTGCCAGCAGCGGCAGGGGGATGGGTCAGCCCCAGCATTTT. It yields the protein CASSGRGMGQPQHF.